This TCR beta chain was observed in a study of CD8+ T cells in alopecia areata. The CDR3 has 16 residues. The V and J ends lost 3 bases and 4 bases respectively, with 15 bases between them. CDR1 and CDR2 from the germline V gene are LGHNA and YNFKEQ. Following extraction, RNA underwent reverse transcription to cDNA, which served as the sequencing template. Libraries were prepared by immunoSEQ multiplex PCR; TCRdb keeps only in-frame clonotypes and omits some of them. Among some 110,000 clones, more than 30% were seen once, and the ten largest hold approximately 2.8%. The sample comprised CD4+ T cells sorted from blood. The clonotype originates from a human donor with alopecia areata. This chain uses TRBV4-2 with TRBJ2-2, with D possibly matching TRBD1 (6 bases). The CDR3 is CASSHPEGVATGELFF. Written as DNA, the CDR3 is TGTGCCAGCAGCCACCCCGAGGGGGTTGCCACCGGGGAGCTGTTTTTT.